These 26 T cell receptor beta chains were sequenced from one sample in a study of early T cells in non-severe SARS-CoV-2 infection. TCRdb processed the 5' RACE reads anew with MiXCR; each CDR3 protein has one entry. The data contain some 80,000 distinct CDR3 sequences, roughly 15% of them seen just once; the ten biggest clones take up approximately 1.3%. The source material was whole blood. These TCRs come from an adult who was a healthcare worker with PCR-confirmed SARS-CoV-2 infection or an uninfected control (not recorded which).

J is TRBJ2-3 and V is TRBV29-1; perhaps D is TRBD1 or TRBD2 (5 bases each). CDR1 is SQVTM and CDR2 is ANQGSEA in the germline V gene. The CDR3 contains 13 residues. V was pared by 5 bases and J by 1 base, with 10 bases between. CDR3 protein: CSVRGDGTDTQYF. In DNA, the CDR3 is TGCAGCGTTCGAGGGGATGGCACAGATACGCAGTATTTT.

The CDR3 coding sequence is TGCGCCAGCAGCTTGGACCCAGGGGGGTTTTATGGCTACACCTTC. Translating gives CASSLDPGGFYGYTF. The chain carries TRBV5-1 and TRBJ1-2, with TRBD1 matching over 7 bases. CDR1 and CDR2 (germline): SGHRS, YFSETQ. V shed 0 bases, J shed 5 bases, and the junction held 7 bases outside the gene matches. There are 15 residues in the CDR3.

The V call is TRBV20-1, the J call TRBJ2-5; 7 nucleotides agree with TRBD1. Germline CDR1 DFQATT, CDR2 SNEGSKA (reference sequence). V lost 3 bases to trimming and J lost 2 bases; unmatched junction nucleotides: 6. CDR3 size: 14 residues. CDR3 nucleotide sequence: TGCAGTGCTAGGCCCGGGACAGCACAAGAGACCCAGTACTTC. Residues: CSARPGTAQETQYF.

The CDR3 loop reads CAIGSSYNEQFF. The CDR3 nucleotides are TGTGCCATCGGAAGTTCCTACAATGAGCAGTTCTTC. The V gene is TRBV10-3, the J gene TRBJ2-1; D remains ambiguous. Per germline, CDR1 ENHRY and CDR2 SYGVKD. The CDR3 loop spans 12 amino acids. The ends were cut back, 8 bases at V and 1 base at J, with 6 bases in the middle.

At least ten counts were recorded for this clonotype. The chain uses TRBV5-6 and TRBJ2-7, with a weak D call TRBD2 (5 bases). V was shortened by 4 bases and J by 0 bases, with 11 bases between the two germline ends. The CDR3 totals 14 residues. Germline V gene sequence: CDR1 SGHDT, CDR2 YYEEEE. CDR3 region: CASSGSHSSYEQYF. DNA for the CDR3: TGTGCCAGCAGCGGGAGCCATAGCTCCTACGAGCAGTACTTC.

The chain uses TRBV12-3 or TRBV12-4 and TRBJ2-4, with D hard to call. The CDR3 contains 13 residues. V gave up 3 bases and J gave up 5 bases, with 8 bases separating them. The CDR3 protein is CASSFYEENIQYF. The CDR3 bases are TGTGCCAGCAGTTTTTACGAGGAAAACATTCAGTACTTC.

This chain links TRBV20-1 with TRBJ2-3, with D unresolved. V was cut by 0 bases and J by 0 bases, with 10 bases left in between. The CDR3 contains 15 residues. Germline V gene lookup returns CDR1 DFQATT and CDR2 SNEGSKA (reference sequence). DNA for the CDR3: TGCAGTGCTAGAGATGGAAGGAGTAGCACAGATACGCAGTATTTT. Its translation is CSARDGRSSTDTQYF.

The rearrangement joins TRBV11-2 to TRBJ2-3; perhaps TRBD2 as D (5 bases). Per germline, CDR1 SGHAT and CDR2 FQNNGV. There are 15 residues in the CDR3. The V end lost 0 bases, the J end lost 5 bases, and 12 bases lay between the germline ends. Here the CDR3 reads CASSLDLRVGDTQYF. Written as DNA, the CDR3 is TGTGCCAGCAGCTTAGATCTGCGGGTTGGAGATACGCAGTATTTT.

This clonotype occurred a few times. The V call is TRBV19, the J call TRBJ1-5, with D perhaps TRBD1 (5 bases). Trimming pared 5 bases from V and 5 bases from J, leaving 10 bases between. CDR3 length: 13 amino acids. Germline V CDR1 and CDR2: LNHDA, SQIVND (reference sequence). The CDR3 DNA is TGTGCCAGTAGTGGGGCATCGGATCAGCCCCAGCATTTT. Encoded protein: CASSGASDQPQHF.

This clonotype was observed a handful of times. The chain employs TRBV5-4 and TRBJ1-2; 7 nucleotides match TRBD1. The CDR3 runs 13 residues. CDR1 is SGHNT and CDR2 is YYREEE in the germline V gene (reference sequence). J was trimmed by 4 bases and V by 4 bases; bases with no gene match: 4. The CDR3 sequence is CASSRNRGYGYTF. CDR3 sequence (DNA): TGTGCCAGCAGCCGGAACAGGGGCTATGGCTACACCTTC.

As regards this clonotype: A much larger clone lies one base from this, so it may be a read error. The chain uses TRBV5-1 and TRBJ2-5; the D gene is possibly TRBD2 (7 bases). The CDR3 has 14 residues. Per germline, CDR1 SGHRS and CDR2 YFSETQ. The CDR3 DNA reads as TGCACCAGCAGCTTAGGGGGGGCACAAGAGACCCAGTACTTC. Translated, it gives CTSSLGGAQETQYF.

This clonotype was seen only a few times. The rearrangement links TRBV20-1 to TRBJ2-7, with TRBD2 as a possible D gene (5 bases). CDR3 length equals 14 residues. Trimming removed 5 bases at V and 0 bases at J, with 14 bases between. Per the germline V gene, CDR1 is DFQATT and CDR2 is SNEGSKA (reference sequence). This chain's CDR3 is CSAPRVSGSYEQYF. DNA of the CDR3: TGCAGTGCTCCAAGGGTCAGCGGCTCCTACGAGCAGTACTTC.

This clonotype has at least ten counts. The CDR3 coding sequence is TGTGCCAGCAGCTTAGCGTATGGGAGAACTAAACAAGAGACCCAGTACTTC. This codes for CASSLAYGRTKQETQYF. The chain combines TRBV7-8 with TRBJ2-5; D is possibly TRBD2 (5 bases). Germline values: CDR1 SGHVS, CDR2 FQNEAQ. Trimming took 0 bases from V and 2 from J, leaving 16 bases between them. The CDR3 consists of 17 residues.

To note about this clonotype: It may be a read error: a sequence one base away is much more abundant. The CDR3 sequence: CASSSGGYSYNQQFF. In DNA, the CDR3 is TGTGCCAGTAGTAGCGGGGGATACTCCTACAATCAGCAGTTCTTC. The gene calls are TRBV19 and TRBJ2-1; 7 nucleotides agree with TRBD2. Germline CDR1 is LNHDA and CDR2 is SQIVND (reference sequence). The CDR3 loop spans 15 amino acids. Using reference TRBV19 and TRBJ2-1 for the parts outside the CDR3, the full variable domain is DGGITQSPKYLFRKEGQNVTLSCEQNLNHDAMYWYRQDPGQGLRLIYYSQIVNDFQKGDIAEGYSVSREKKESFPLTVTSAQKNPTAFYLCASSSGGYSYNQQFFGPGTRLTVL.

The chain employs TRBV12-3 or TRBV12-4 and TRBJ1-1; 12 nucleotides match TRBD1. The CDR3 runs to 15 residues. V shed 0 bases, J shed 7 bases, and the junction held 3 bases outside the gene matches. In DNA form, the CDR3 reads TGTGCCAGCAGTTTAGCCGGGACAGGGGGCCGTGAAGCTTTCTTT. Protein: CASSLAGTGGREAFF.

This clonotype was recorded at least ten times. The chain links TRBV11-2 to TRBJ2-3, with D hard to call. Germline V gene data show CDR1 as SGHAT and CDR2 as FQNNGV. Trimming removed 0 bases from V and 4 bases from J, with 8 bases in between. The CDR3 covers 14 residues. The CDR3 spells CASSLEERPDTQYF. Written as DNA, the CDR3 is TGTGCCAGCAGCTTAGAAGAGCGACCAGATACGCAGTATTTT.

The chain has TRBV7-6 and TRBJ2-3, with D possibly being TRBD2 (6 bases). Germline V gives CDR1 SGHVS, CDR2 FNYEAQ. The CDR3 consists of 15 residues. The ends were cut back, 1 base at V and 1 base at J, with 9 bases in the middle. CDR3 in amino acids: CASSLGWGGTDTQYF. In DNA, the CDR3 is TGTGCCAGCAGCTTAGGGTGGGGGGGCACAGATACGCAGTATTTT.

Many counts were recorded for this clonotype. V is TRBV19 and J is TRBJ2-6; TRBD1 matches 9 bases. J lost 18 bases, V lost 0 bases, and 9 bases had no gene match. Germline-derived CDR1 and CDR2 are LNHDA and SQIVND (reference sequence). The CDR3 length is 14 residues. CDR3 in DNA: TGTGCCAGTAGTATAGATAGGACAGGGGCCCCCCGGACTTTC. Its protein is CASSIDRTGAPRTF. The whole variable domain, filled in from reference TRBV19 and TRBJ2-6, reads DGGITQSPKYLFRKEGQNVTLSCEQNLNHDAMYWYRQDPGQGLRLIYYSQIVNDFQKGDIAEGYSVSREKKESFPLTVTSAQKNPTAFYLCASSIDRTGAPRTFGAGSRLTVL.

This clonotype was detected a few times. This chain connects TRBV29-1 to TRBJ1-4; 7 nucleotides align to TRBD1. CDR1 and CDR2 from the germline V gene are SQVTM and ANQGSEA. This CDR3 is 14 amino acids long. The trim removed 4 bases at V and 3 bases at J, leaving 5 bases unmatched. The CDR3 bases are TGCAGCGTTGGAGGGGGCAGGGCTAATGAAAAACTGTTTTTT. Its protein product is CSVGGGRANEKLFF.

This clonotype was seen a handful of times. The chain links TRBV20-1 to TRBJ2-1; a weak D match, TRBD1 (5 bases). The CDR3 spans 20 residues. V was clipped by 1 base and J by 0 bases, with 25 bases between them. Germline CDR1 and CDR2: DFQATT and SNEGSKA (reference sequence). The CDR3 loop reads CSARVDKGSQTRTSYNEQFF. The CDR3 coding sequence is TGCAGTGCTAGAGTCGATAAGGGGTCACAAACCCGAACCTCCTACAATGAGCAGTTCTTC.

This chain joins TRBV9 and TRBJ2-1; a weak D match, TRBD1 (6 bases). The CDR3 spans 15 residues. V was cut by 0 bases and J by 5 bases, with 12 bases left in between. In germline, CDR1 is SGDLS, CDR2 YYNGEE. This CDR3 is CASSVAPGENNEQFF. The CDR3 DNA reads TGTGCCAGCAGCGTAGCTCCAGGGGAGAACAATGAGCAGTTCTTC.

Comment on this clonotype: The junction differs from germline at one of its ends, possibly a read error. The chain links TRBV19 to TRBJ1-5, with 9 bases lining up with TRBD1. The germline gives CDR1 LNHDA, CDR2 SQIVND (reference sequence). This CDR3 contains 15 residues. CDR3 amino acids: CARFLGTGNNQSQHF. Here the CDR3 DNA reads TGTGCCAGATTCCTCGGGACAGGGAACAATCAGTCCCAGCATTTT.

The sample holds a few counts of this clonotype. The CDR3 DNA sequence: TGCAGCGTTGGGGGCGGACAGGAGCAGTTCTTC. This gives the protein CSVGGGQEQFF. The chain carries TRBV29-1 and TRBJ2-1; a possible D gene is TRBD1 (6 bases). Trimming took 4 bases from V and 10 from J, leaving 11 bases between them. Germline values: CDR1 SQVTM, CDR2 ANQGSEA. This CDR3 has 11 amino acids.

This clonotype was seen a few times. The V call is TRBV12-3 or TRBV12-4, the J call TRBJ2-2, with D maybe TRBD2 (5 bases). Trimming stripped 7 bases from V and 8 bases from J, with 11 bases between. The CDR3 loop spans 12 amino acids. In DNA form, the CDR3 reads TGTGCCAGCACCTCCCTAGCTGGGGAGCTGTTTTTT. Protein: CASTSLAGELFF.

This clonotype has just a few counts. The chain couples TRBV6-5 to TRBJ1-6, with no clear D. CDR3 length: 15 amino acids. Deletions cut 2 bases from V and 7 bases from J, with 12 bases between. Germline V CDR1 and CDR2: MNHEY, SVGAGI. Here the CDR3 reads CASSYSAGNNSPLHF. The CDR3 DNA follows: TGTGCCAGCAGTTACAGCGCGGGCAACAATTCACCCCTCCACTTT.

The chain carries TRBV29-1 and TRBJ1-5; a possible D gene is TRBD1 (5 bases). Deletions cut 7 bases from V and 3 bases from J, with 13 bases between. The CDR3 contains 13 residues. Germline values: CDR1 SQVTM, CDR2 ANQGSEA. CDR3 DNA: TGCAGCGCCGCGGTAGGGGTCAATCAGCCCCAGCATTTT. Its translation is CSAAVGVNQPQHF.